The source of this T cell receptor beta chain is a study of blood T cells in healthy people across ages. The use of a sample-barcoded 5' primer and a J-beta primer mix characterized a second PCR of 7 to 11 cycles. TCRdb analysed the 5' RACE reads with MiXCR anew, one entry per CDR3 protein. The sample includes 550,000 to 650,000 distinct CDR3 sequences, around a quarter of them seen just once. V was pared by 4 bases and J by 14 bases, with 19 bases between. CDR3 length equals 14 residues. CDR1 and CDR2 from the germline V gene are SGDLS and YYNGEE. Another study also made use of these data, one on T cells of mothers and their children.

The specimen was blood. The sequence was collected from a boy between 2 and 10 years old in good health. V and J are TRBV9 and TRBJ1-6; D remains unclear. CDR3 protein: CASSTEVEGSTLHF. CDR3 DNA: TGTGCCAGCAGCACCGAAGTTGAGGGAAGCACCCTCCACTTT.